The 17 T cell receptor beta chains reported below all come from one sample, sequenced in a study of cytomegalovirus exposure and HLA in healthy donors. PCR employed 60 Vbeta and 13 Jbeta primers. Using immunoSEQ multiplex PCR, the repertoire was profiled, and TCRdb retains in-frame clones only, with some absent. This table holds roughly 160,000 clones, about 82% found once. Material for sequencing was PBMCs. The receptors originated from a woman between 25 and 40 years old in good health and CMV-seropositive.

The count of this clone is one. The chain uses TRBV10-3 and TRBJ2-7; 8 bases align to TRBD1. The CDR3 covers 14 residues. Trimming at V came to 6 bases and at J to 4 bases, leaving 8 bases not matched to a gene. Germline values: CDR1 ENHRY, CDR2 SYGVKD. The CDR3 loop reads CAIRTGTGVYEQYF. The CDR3 DNA reads TGTGCCATCAGGACCGGGACAGGAGTATACGAGCAGTACTTC.

The J gene is TRBJ2-4, the V gene TRBV28; possible D gene TRBD2, 6 bases. Trimming took off 5 bases at V and 6 bases at J, with 17 bases between the two ends. The CDR3 loop spans 15 amino acids. Germline CDR1 and CDR2: MDHEN and SYDVKM. CDR3 sequence (DNA): TGTGCCAGCAGTGTCCCTGGGTCCGGGGGAAACATTCAGTACTTC. Protein: CASSVPGSGGNIQYF. The full variable domain, with the rest looked up from reference TRBV28 and TRBJ2-4, is DVKVTQSSRYLVKRTGEKVFLECVQDMDHENMFWYRQDPGLGLRLIYFSYDVKMKEKGDIPEGYSVSREKKERFSLILESASTNQTSMYLCASSVPGSGGNIQYFGAGTRLSVL.

The V call is TRBV18, the J call TRBJ2-7; 7 positions agree with TRBD1. V shed 6 bases, J shed 2 bases, and the junction held 7 bases outside the gene matches. The CDR3 is 14 amino acids. Germline V gene data show CDR1 as KGHSH and CDR2 as LQKENI. In nucleotides, the CDR3 is TGTGCCAGCTCTACCGGGACAGACACCTACGAGCAGTACTTC. Translating gives CASSTGTDTYEQYF.

With regard to this clone: Other DNA sequences from this sample encode an identical CDR3 as well. The rearrangement uses TRBV28 and TRBJ2-3; D unresolved. The CDR3 extends over 12 amino acids. Germline V gene sequence: CDR1 MDHEN, CDR2 SYDVKM. The V and J ends lost 6 bases and 2 bases respectively, with 6 bases between them. The CDR3 loop reads CASSFLTDTQYF. CDR3 bases: TGTGCCAGCAGCTTCCTCACAGATACGCAGTATTTT.

This chain links TRBV19 with TRBJ1-4; 10 nucleotides line up with TRBD1. CDR1 is LNHDA, CDR2 SQIVND, per germline (reference sequence). V lost 7 bases to trimming and J lost 7 bases; unmatched junction nucleotides: 6. The CDR3 runs to 14 residues. The CDR3 spells CASIATGGGEKLFF. CDR3 DNA sequence: TGTGCCAGTATCGCGACAGGGGGCGGTGAAAAACTGTTTTTT.

The chain links TRBV25-1 to TRBJ1-4; TRBD1 is a possible D gene (6 bases). This CDR3 is built from 13 residues. Germline CDR1 MGHDK, CDR2 SYGVNS. Deletions cut 5 bases from V and 8 bases from J, with 12 bases between. CDR3 in amino acids: CASSRGAGEKLFF. CDR3 bases: TGTGCCAGCAGTCGGGGGGCAGGGGAAAAACTGTTTTTT.

J is TRBJ1-3 and V is TRBV5-1; 8 bases are a match to TRBD1. CDR1 SGHRS and CDR2 YFSETQ come from the germline V gene. With V trimmed by 5 bases and J by 2 bases, 3 bases remained unmatched. The CDR3 is made up of 14 amino acids. The CDR3 DNA follows: TGCGCCAGCAGTACGACAGGGGCTGGAAACACCATATATTTT. Its protein product is CASSTTGAGNTIYF.

The chain joins TRBV6-1 to TRBJ1-5, with D possibly TRBD1 on 6 matching bases. Per germline, CDR1 MNHNS and CDR2 SASEGT. With 6 bases removed from V and 6 bases from J, the gap between germline ends came to 12 bases. The CDR3 consists of 13 residues. The chain's CDR3 is CASRRGSGQPQHF. Written as DNA, the CDR3 is TGTGCCAGCAGGAGGGGGTCGGGTCAGCCCCAGCATTTT.

The chain recombines TRBV2 with TRBJ2-5, with D maybe TRBD2 (5 bases). In germline, CDR1 is SNHLY, CDR2 FYNNEI. This CDR3 has 16 residues. Trimming took off 2 bases at V and 2 bases at J, with 15 bases between the two ends. For the CDR3, the DNA is TGTGCCAGCAGTGAATACATGAAGCGGATTCAAGAGACCCAGTACTTC. Its protein is CASSEYMKRIQETQYF.

This clone was observed a handful of times. The CDR3 loop reads CASLNRGGGTDTQYF. CDR3 nucleotides: TGTGCCTCCCTTAATCGGGGAGGGGGCACAGATACGCAGTATTTT. This chain connects TRBV28 to TRBJ2-3; 7 positions agree with TRBD2. The CDR3 length is 15 residues. Germline CDR1 MDHEN, CDR2 SYDVKM. With V trimmed by 11 bases and J by 1 base, 12 bases remained unmatched.

V is TRBV7-9 and J is TRBJ1-1; TRBD1 aligns across 7 bases. The length of the CDR3 is 17 residues. V was clipped by 3 bases and J by 6 bases; unmatched bases: 16. The germline gives CDR1 SEHNR, CDR2 FQNEAQ (reference sequence). The chain's CDR3 is CASSFGRDYRGRAEAFF. The CDR3, as DNA: TGTGCCAGCAGCTTCGGGAGGGATTACAGGGGCCGGGCTGAAGCTTTCTTT.

The chain uses TRBV7-6 and TRBJ1-3, with D uncertain. Germline CDR1 SGHVS, CDR2 FNYEAQ. The CDR3 runs to 16 residues. V shed 1 base and J shed 0 bases, with 10 bases lying between them. Written as DNA, the CDR3 is TGTGCCAGCAGCTTAGGTCCAAACACCTCTGGAAACACCATATATTTT. Amino acid sequence: CASSLGPNTSGNTIYF. The full variable domain, rest sourced from reference TRBV7-6 and TRBJ1-3, is GAGVSQSPRYKVTKRGQDVALRCDPISGHVSLYWYRQALGQGPEFLTYFNYEAQQDKSGLPNDRFSAERPEGSISTLTIQRTEQRDSAMYRCASSLGPNTSGNTIYFGEGSWLTVV.

The chain combines TRBV5-5 with TRBJ2-1; D might be TRBD1 (6 bases). The CDR3 runs 16 residues. The V gene lost 0 bases and the J gene lost 6 bases, with 16 bases spanning the gap. Germline V gives CDR1 SGHKS, CDR2 YYEKEE (reference sequence). The CDR3: CASSLGKGQIFNEQFF. The CDR3 DNA is TGTGCCAGCAGCTTGGGGAAAGGACAGATTTTCAATGAGCAGTTCTTC.

In DNA form, the CDR3 reads TGTGCCAGCTCACCAGGGACAGAAAATGACTATGGCTACACCTTC. It specifies CASSPGTENDYGYTF. V usage is TRBV18 and J usage is TRBJ1-2; the match to TRBD1 covers 7 bases. The CDR3 runs 15 residues. Trimming at V came to 2 bases and at J to 3 bases, leaving 6 bases not matched to a gene. CDR1 and CDR2 from the germline V gene are KGHSH and LQKENI.

V usage is TRBV5-1 and J usage is TRBJ2-5; perhaps TRBD1 as D (6 bases). Germline V lookup: CDR1 SGHRS, CDR2 YFSETQ. There are 17 residues in the CDR3. Trimming left V 4 bases short and J 1 base short, with 20 bases between. For the CDR3, the DNA is TGCGCCAGCAGCCCCGGGCAACCAGGGGTAGCCCAAGAGACCCAGTACTTC. Protein sequence: CASSPGQPGVAQETQYF.

The V and J genes are TRBV19 and TRBJ1-4, with D uncertain. The CDR3 extends over 14 amino acids. Deletions cut 7 bases from V and 7 bases from J, with 16 bases between. Germline CDR1 reads LNHDA; CDR2 reads SQIVND (reference sequence). CDR3 residues: CASKQREASEKLFF. The CDR3 DNA reads as TGTGCCAGTAAGCAAAGGGAGGCGAGTGAAAAACTGTTTTTT.

The rearrangement links TRBV7-2 to TRBJ2-7, with TRBD2 matching over 16 bases. Germline-derived CDR1 and CDR2 are SGHTA and FQGNSA. The CDR3 is 16 amino acids. J lost 4 bases, V lost 5 bases, and 5 bases had no gene match. The CDR3 loop is CASSPGLAGGRYEQYF. In DNA form, the CDR3 reads TGTGCCAGCAGCCCGGGACTAGCGGGGGGGCGTTACGAGCAGTACTTC.